Listed here are 5 T cell receptor beta chains from one sample, sequenced in a study of CD8 T cells in ankylosing spondylitis. TCRdb reprocessed the 5' RACE reads via MiXCR and lists one record per CDR3 protein. This table holds roughly 250,000 distinct CDR3 sequences, approximately 9% found once. Sequences were obtained from blood, either unsorted or a sorted T cell fraction (not recorded which). The receptors shown here come from a male donor with ankylosing spondylitis or in good health (not recorded which).

The CDR3 DNA reads TGTGCCAGCAGCTTAGCGGGACAGCTTATCTCTGGGGCCAACGTCCTGACTTTC. Amino acids: CASSLAGQLISGANVLTF. This rearrangement joins TRBV11-1 to TRBJ2-6; 7 bases agree with TRBD1. V was pared by 0 bases and J by 0 bases, with 5 bases of the junction left unmatched. The CDR3 is 18 amino acids. CDR1 is SGHAT, CDR2 FQDESV, per germline (reference sequence).

This clonotype was found many times. The chain employs TRBV4-2 and TRBJ2-6; D is perhaps TRBD2 (6 bases). The V gene's germline CDR1 is LGHNA and CDR2 YNFKEQ. V lost 0 bases and J 0 bases, leaving 15 bases between the germline ends. CDR3 length: 19 amino acids. The CDR3 is CASSQDAGTATSGANVLTF. CDR3 nucleotide sequence: TGTGCCAGCAGCCAAGATGCCGGGACTGCTACCTCTGGGGCCAACGTCCTGACTTTC.

This clonotype has a count of ten or more. V gene TRBV14 combines with J gene TRBJ1-2; D is perhaps TRBD1 (5 bases). The CDR3 consists of 16 residues. Germline CDR1 is SGHDN and CDR2 is FVKESK. V was clipped by 4 bases and J by 7 bases, with 22 bases between them. The CDR3 spells CASSLIAAWGFGGYTF. The CDR3 DNA reads as TGTGCCAGCAGCCTTATCGCGGCGTGGGGGTTCGGTGGCTACACCTTC.

This clonotype was seen ten or more times. The chain is built from TRBV6-5 and TRBJ1-1; D remains ambiguous. The germline V gene has CDR1 MNHEY and CDR2 SVGAGI. The CDR3 runs 15 residues. V was clipped by 0 bases and J by 0 bases, with 8 bases between them. Written as DNA, the CDR3 is TGTGCCAGCAGTTACTCAAGGCAAATGAACACTGAAGCTTTCTTT. It encodes CASSYSRQMNTEAFF.

The rearrangement links TRBV3-1 to TRBJ2-3, with D unresolved. Germline lookup yields CDR1 LGHDT and CDR2 YNNKEL (reference sequence). The CDR3 length is 16 residues. Between the trimmed V and J ends, which lost 1 base and 4 bases, there was a span of 15 bases. CDR3 nucleotides: TGTGCCAGCAGCCAAGCCGCCCACCTCAGACCAGATACGCAGTATTTT. Translated: CASSQAAHLRPDTQYF.